The clone carrying this TCR beta chain was observed many times. V was clipped by 5 bases and J by 0 bases, with 16 bases between them. This CDR3 region has 16 residues. Germline CDR1 reads SGHVS; CDR2 reads FNYEAQ. An equimolar mix of two oligonucleotides served as the beta constant-region primer for TRBC1 and TRBC2. Four rounds of PCR amplified the ligated cDNA using nested alpha and beta constant-region primers plus SP2. One entry per CDR3 protein results from TCRdb running MiXCR on the UMI-ligation and nested PCR reads. The sample consists of approximately 85,000 distinct CDR3 sequences, 7% of them appearing once. The sample is drawn from a study of naive and memory T cell subsets.

The V gene is TRBV7-6, the J gene TRBJ1-1, with TRBD1 as a possible D gene (6 bases). Specimen: central memory CD4+ T cells from blood. This sequence originates from a human donor in good health. This CDR3 is CASSRPGTSLNTEAFF. The CDR3 region has the DNA TGTGCCAGCAGCCGTCCCGGGACATCTTTGAACACTGAAGCTTTCTTT.